These 10 T cell receptor beta chains share one sample of origin, sequenced in a study of blood T cell repertoires in COVID-19. TCRdb's copy holds only in-frame clones and misses some; the assay was immunoSEQ multiplex PCR. The table includes fewer than 300,000 clones, about 85% detected once. Sequences were obtained from peripheral blood. These receptors were obtained from a human donor with COVID-19, enrolled during active disease. The donor label of this sample is uncertain.

The chain couples TRBV5-1 to TRBJ2-5; 9 nucleotides match TRBD1. Per germline, CDR1 SGHRS and CDR2 YFSETQ. The CDR3 length is 15 residues. Unmatched junction bases numbered 3, after V lost 2 bases and J lost 1 base. CDR3 loop: CASSFLQGAQETQYF. The CDR3 DNA is TGCGCCAGCAGCTTCTTACAGGGGGCCCAAGAGACCCAGTACTTC.

This clone was counted once. The chain has TRBV11-3 and TRBJ2-1, with D possibly matching TRBD2 (6 bases). The length of the CDR3 is 15 residues. V lost 5 bases and J lost 1, with 12 bases in between. The germline gives CDR1 SGHNT, CDR2 YENEEA. CDR3 sequence: CASSGSGSSYNEQFF. For the CDR3, the DNA is TGTGCCAGCAGCGGTAGCGGATCATCCTACAATGAGCAGTTCTTC.

The chain employs TRBV6-1 and TRBJ1-5, with no clear D. The CDR3 is made up of 14 amino acids. With 2 bases removed from V and 7 bases from J, the gap between germline ends came to 12 bases. Germline V gives CDR1 MNHNS, CDR2 SASEGT. CDR3 in amino acids: CASSELIAKQPQHF. DNA of the CDR3: TGTGCCAGCAGTGAACTCATAGCGAAACAGCCCCAGCATTTT.

The chain has TRBV3-1 (or the pseudogene TRBV3-2) and TRBJ1-6, with TRBD1 matching 7 bases. The CDR3 sequence is 14 residues long. Germline-derived CDR1 and CDR2 are LGHDT and YNNKEL (reference sequence). Trimming took 5 bases from V and 6 from J; bases not matched to a gene: 4. The CDR3 nucleotides are TGTGCCAGCAGCATCCAGGGGGGTAATTCACCCCTCCACTTT. This sequence encodes CASSIQGGNSPLHF.

The V call is TRBV6-5, the J call TRBJ2-7, with TRBD2 matching 10 bases. V was pared by 2 bases and J by 7 bases, with 8 bases of the junction left unmatched. The germline V gene has CDR1 MNHEY and CDR2 SVGAGI. There are 15 residues in the CDR3. CDR3 sequence (DNA): TGTGCCAGCAGTTACGATCTAGCGGGAGTAGGAGAGCAGTACTTC. It yields the protein CASSYDLAGVGEQYF.

The rearrangement links TRBV10-3 to TRBJ2-1; 9 bases fit TRBD1. CDR3 length: 16 amino acids. The V gene end was trimmed by 7 bases and the J gene end by 0 bases; junction bases not matched to a gene: 7. CDR1 and CDR2 (germline): ENHRY, SYGVKD. The chain's CDR3 is CAITPGQGNSYNEQFF. The CDR3 DNA reads TGTGCCATCACCCCGGGACAGGGAAACTCCTACAATGAGCAGTTCTTC.

J is TRBJ2-5 and V is TRBV19, with D perhaps matching TRBD2 (6 bases). CDR1 LNHDA and CDR2 SQIVND come from the germline V gene (reference sequence). CDR3 length equals 13 residues. The V end lost 2 bases, the J end lost 5 bases, and 9 bases lay between the germline ends. The CDR3 here is CASSILARETQYF. CDR3 nucleotides: TGTGCCAGTAGTATACTAGCGAGGGAGACCCAGTACTTC.

The V and J genes are TRBV28 and TRBJ2-7, with TRBD2 matching 10 bases. Germline V gene sequence: CDR1 MDHEN, CDR2 SYDVKM. The V segment lost 6 bases and the J segment 5 bases; nucleotides outside the gene matches: 7. This CDR3 is built from 14 residues. CDR3 DNA sequence: TGTGCCAGCAGGCCCGGGACTAGCGTTGACGAGCAGTACTTC. Its translation: CASRPGTSVDEQYF.

J is TRBJ1-2 and V is TRBV30; D perhaps matches TRBD1 (6 bases). Trimming shortened V by 8 bases and J by 4 bases, and 14 bases separated the two germline ends. The CDR3 loop spans 12 amino acids. Germline lookup yields CDR1 GTSNPN and CDR2 SVGIG (reference sequence). This CDR3 reads CARNRDLYGYTF. CDR3 DNA: TGTGCCCGAAACAGGGACCTCTATGGCTACACCTTC.

In DNA form, the CDR3 reads TGTGCCAGCAGCTACGGGACAGGGGGCTACACCGGGGAGCTGTTTTTT. Translation gives CASSYGTGGYTGELFF. The chain couples TRBV5-6 to TRBJ2-2, with TRBD1 matching 12 bases. The CDR3 length is 16 residues. From germline, CDR1 is SGHDT and CDR2 YYEEEE. With V trimmed by 3 bases and J by 3 bases, 3 bases remained unmatched. The variable domain in full, with the rest retrieved from reference TRBV5-6 and TRBJ2-2, is DAGVTQSPTHLIKTRGQQVTLRCSPKSGHDTVSWYQQALGQGPQFIFQYYEEEERQRGNFPDRFSGHQFPNYSSELNVNALLLGDSALYLCASSYGTGGYTGELFFGEGSRLTVL.